This T cell receptor (beta chain) was identified in a study of lymphopenia after photon versus proton radiotherapy (dated by TCRdb to about 2019). In terms of the full investigation: The study compared the immunological effects of photon versus proton radiation therapy in patients with gastrointestinal tumors who developed high-grade lymphopenia. The cohort comprised about 19 patients with gastrointestinal tumors who received either photon or proton therapy and then developed lymphopenia. The goal of the study was to describe how the two radiation modalities differ in their effects on the immune system.

Remarks on this clone: Its antigen is unknown. One base away there is no much larger clone; base qualities are not given.

V and J lose 1 base and 2 bases, and a span of 8 bases separates them. Looking up the germline V gene (reference sequence) yields CDR1 GTSNPN and CDR2 SVGIG. The cysteine opens and the phenylalanine closes a CDR3 of 14 amino acids. Just the 42-base CDR3 DNA is kept, in frame starting at base 1. General conclusions and limits of the study: After the lymphocyte count nadir, photon-treated repertoires showed oligoclonal expansion, especially of CD8+ Temra cells, which drove the drop in diversity. Across the cohort, an inverse correlation was found between a larger post-nadir drop in TCR diversity and overall survival time among patients who died. During treatment, patients who received photon therapy lost naive T cells and TCR diversity and gained effector/memory populations, whereas patients who received proton therapy remained relatively stable. The authors looked at the survival association only in patients who died, and they framed better survival with proton therapy as a possibility rather than a demonstrated result.

Libraries were prepared through the immunoSEQ multiplex PCR assay. Alongside multiparametric flow cytometry, deep sequencing of rearranged TCR beta loci was used to profile the T cell repertoires. Here the immuneACCESS table is served through TCRdb, limited to in-frame sequences with V and J called. Missing clones are a known gap in these copies; in checked studies unresolved V genes cover under half, and the rest lacks a known reason. For this sample there are about 45,000 clones; over 75% appear just once. The leading ten clones occupy about 2% of the sample. Source: peripheral blood, taken from a patient treated with photon-based radiotherapy. The V gene is TRBV30 and the J gene is TRBJ2-2, with the D segment identity uncertain. The sequence was obtained from a man aged 35 to 55 with gastric cancer. The CDR3 protein sequence reads: CAWSGDTNTGELFF. The DNA is as follows: TGTGCCTGGAGTGGTGACACCAACACCGGGGAGCTGTTTTTT.